The entry that follows covers one T cell receptor (beta chain) sequence. Its antigen is not identified. The sample belongs to a study of T-cell memory formation after mild COVID-19. Germline loops: CDR1 DFQATT, CDR2 SNEGSKA (reference sequence). CDR3 length: 14 residues. The junction had 7 bases not matched to a gene; V was cut back by 5 bases and J by 4 bases. TCRdb re-analysed the 5' RACE reads in MiXCR, keeping a single row per CDR3 protein. The table includes a few hundred thousand distinct CDR3 sequences, roughly 21% detected once. Regarding the study as a whole: Later expanders leaned CD4+, whereas clones that contracted between day 15 and 85 were balanced CD4/CD8. Contracting CD4+ clones lay largely in CM and EM, with CD8+ ones residing in EMRA.

The rearrangement joins TRBV20-1 to TRBJ1-2; 10 nucleotides agree with TRBD1. Sequenced: PBMCs or a T cell subset sorted from them (not recorded which). The origin of this receptor is a man younger than 35 who had mild COVID-19 (a few samples of this study predate the infection). Cell type and time point are not known. The CDR3 spells CSAGLTGGAYGYTF. The CDR3 DNA follows: TGCAGTGCTGGCCTGACAGGGGGCGCCTATGGCTACACCTTC.